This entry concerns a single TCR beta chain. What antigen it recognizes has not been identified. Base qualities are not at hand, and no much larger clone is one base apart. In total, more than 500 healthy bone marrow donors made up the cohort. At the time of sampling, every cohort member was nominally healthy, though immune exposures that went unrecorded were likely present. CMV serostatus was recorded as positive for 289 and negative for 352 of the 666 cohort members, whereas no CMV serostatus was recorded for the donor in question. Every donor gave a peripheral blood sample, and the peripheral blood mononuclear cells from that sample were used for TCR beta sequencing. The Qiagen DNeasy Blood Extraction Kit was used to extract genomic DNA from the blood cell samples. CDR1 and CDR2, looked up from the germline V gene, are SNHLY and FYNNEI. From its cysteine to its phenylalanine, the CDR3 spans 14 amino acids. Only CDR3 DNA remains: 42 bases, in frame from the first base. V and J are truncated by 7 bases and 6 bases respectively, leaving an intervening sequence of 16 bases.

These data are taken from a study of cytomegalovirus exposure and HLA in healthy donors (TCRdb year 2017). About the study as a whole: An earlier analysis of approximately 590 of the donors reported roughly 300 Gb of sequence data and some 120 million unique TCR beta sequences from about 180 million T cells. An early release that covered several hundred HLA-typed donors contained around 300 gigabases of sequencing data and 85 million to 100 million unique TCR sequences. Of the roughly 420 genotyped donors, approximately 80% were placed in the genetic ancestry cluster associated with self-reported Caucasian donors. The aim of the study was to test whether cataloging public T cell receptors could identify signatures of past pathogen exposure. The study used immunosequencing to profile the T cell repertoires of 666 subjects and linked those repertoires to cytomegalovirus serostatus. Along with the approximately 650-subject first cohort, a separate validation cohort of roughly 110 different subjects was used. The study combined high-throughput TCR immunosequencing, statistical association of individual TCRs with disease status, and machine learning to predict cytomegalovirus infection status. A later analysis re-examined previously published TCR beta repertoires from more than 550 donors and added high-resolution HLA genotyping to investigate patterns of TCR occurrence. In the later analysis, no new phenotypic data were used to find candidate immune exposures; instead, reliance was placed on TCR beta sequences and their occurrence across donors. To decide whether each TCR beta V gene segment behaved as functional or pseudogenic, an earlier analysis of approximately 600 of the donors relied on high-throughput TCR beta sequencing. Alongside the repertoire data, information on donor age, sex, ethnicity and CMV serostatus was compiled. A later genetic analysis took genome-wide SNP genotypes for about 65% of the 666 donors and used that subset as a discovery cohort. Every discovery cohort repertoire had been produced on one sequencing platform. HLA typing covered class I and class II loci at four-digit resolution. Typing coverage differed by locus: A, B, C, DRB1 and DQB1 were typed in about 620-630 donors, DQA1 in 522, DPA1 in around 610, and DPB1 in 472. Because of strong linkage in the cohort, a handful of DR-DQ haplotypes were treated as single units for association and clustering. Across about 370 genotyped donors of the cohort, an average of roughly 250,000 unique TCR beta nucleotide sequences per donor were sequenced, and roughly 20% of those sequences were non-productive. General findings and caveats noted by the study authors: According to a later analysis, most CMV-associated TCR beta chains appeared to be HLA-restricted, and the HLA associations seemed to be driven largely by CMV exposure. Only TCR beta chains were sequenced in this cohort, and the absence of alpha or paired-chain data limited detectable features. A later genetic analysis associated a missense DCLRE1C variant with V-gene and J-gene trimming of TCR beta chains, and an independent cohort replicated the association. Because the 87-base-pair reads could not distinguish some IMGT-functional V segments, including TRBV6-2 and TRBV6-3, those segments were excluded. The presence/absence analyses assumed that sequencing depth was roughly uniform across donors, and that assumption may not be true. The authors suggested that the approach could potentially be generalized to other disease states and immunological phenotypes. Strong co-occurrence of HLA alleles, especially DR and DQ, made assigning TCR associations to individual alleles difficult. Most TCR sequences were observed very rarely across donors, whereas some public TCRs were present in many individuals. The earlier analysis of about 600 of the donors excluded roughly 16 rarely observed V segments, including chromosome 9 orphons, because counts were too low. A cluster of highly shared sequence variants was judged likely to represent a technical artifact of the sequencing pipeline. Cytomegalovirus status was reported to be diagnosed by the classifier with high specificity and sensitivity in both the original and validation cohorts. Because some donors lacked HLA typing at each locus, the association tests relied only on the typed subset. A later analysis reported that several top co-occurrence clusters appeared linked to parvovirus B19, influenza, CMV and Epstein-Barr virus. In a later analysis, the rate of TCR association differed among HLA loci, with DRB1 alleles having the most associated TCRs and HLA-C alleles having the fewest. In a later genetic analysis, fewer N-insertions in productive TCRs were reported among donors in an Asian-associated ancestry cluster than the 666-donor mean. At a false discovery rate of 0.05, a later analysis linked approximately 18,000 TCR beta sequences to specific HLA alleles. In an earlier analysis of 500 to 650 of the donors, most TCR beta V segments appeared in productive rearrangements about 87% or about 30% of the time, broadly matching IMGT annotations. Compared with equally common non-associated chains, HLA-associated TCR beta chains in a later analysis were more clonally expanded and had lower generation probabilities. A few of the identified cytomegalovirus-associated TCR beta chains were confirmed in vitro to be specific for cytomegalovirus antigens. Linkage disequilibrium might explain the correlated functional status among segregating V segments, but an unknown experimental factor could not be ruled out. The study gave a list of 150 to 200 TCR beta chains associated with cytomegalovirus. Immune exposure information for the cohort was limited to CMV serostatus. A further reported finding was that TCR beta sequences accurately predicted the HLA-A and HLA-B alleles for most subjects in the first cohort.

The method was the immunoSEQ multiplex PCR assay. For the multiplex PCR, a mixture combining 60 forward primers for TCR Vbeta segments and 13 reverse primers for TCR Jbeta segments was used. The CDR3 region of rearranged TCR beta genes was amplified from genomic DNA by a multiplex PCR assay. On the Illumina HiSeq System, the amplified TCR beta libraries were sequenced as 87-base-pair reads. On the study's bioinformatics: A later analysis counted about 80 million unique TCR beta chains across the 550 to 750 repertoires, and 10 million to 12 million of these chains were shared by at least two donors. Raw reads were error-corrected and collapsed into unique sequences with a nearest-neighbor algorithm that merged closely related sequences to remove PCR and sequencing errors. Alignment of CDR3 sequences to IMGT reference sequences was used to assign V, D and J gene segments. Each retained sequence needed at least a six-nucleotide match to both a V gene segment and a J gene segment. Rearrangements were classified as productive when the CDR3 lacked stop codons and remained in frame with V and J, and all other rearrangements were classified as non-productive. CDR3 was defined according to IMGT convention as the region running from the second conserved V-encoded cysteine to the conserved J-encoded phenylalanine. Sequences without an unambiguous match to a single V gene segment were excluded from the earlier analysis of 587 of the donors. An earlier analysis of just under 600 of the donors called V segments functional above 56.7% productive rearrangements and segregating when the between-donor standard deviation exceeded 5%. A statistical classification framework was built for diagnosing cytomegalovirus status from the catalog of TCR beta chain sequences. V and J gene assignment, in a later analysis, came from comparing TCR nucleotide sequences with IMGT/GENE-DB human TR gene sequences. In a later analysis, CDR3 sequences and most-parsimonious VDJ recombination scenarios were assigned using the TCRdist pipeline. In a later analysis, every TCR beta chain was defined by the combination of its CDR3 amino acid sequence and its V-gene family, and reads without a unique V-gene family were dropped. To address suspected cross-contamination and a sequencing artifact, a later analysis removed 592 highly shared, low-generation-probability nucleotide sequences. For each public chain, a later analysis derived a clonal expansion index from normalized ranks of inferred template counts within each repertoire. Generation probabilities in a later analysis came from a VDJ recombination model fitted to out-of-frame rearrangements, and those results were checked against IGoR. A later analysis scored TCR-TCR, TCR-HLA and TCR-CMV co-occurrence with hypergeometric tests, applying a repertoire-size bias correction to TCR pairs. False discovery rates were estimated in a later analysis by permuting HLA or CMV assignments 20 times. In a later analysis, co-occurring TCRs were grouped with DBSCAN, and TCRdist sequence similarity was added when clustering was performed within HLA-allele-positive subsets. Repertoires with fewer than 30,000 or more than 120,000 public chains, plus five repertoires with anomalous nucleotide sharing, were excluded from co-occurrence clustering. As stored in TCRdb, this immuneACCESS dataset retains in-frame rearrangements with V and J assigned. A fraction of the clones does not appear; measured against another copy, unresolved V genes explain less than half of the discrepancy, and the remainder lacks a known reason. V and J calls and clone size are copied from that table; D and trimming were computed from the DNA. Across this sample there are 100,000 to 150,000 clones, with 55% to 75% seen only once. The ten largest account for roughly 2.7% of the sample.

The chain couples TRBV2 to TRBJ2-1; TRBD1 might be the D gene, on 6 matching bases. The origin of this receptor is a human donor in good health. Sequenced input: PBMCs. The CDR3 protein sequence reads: CASTPYNRVNEQFF. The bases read TGTGCCAGCACCCCATACAACAGGGTCAATGAGCAGTTCTTC.